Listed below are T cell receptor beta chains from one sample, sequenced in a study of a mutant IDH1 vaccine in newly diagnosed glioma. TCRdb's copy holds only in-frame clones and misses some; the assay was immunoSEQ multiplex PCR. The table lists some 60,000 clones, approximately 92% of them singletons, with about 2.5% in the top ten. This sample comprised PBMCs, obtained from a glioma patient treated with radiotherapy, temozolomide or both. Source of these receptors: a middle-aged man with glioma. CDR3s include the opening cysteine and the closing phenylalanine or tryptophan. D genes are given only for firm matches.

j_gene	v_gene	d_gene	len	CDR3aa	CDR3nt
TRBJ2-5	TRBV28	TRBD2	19	CASSTPQLTQAGVVETQYF	TGTGCCAGCAGTACCCCCCAGCTAACTCAAGCGGGAGTAGTTGAGACCCAGTACTTC
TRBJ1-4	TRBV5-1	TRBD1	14	CASSGGGTNEKLFF	TGCGCCAGCAGCGGAGGGGGCACTAATGAAAAACTGTTTTTT
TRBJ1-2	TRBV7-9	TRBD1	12	CASSSGGYGYTF	TGTGCCAGCAGCTCAGGGGGGTATGGCTACACCTTC
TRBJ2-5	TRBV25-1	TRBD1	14	CASRPLDRGETQYF	TGTGCCAGCAGACCCCTGGACAGGGGTGAGACCCAGTACTTC
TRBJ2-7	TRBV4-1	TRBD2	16	CASSRQPGLAAPEQYF	TGCGCCAGCAGCCGACAACCGGGACTAGCGGCACCCGAGCAGTACTTC
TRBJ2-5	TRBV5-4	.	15	CASSFASGEAKTQYF	TGTGCCAGCAGCTTCGCGTCGGGGGAGGCGAAGACCCAGTACTTC
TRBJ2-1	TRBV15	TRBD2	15	CATSTRIGGYNEQFF	TGTGCCACCAGCACCCGAATCGGGGGGTACAATGAGCAGTTCTTC
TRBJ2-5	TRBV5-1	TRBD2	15	CASSLTASGIETQYF	TGCGCCAGCAGCTTGACGGCTAGCGGGATAGAGACCCAGTACTTC
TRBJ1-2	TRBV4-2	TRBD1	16	CASSQGGTGTNYGYTF	TGTGCCAGCAGCCAAGGCGGGACAGGCACTAACTATGGCTACACCTTC
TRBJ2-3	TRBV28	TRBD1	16	CASLPPRGRGADTQYF	TGTGCCAGCCTGCCCCCCAGGGGGCGAGGCGCAGATACGCAGTATTTT
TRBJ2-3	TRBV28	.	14	CASSLGQSPYTQYF	TGTGCCAGCAGTTTAGGGCAGAGCCCATATACGCAGTATTTT
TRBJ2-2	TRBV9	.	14	CASSVRQGSGELFF	TGTGCCAGCAGCGTAAGGCAGGGGAGCGGGGAGCTGTTTTTT
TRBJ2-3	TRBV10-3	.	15	CAISVKGGVGDTQYF	TGTGCCATCAGTGTTAAGGGGGGAGTGGGCGATACGCAGTATTTT
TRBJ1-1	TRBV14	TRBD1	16	CASSQQGAAKRTEAFF	TGTGCCAGCAGCCAACAGGGGGCTGCTAAACGCACTGAAGCTTTCTTT
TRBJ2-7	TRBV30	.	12	CAWTEQGYEQYF	TGTGCCTGGACTGAACAGGGCTACGAGCAGTACTTC
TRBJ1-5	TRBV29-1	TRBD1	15	CSVATTGFSNQPQHF	TGCAGCGTTGCCACGACAGGGTTTAGCAATCAGCCCCAGCATTTT
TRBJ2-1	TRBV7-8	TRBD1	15	CASSPVRGRFNEQFF	TGTGCCAGCAGCCCCGTCAGGGGGCGCTTCAATGAGCAGTTCTTC
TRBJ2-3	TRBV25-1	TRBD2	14	CASVRRGGADTQYF	TGTGCCAGCGTCCGGCGGGGGGGTGCAGATACGCAGTATTTT
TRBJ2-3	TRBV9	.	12	CASSVSQDTQYF	TGTGCCAGCAGCGTAAGCCAAGATACGCAGTATTTT
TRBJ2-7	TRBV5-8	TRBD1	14	CASSLRDRTYEQYF	TGTGCCAGCAGCTTAAGGGACAGAACCTACGAGCAGTACTTC
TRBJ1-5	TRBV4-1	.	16	CASSQEALQRNQPQHF	TGCGCCAGCAGCCAAGAGGCACTCCAGCGGAATCAGCCCCAGCATTTT
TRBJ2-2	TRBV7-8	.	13	CASSLVGAGELFF	TGTGCCAGCAGCTTAGTGGGGGCCGGGGAGCTGTTTTTT
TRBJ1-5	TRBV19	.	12	CASSISGSPQHF	TGTGCCAGTAGTATTTCGGGTAGCCCCCAGCATTTT